This TCR beta chain originates from a study of shared clonotypes between healthy human individuals. Produced via immunoSEQ multiplex PCR; TCRdb's table is partial and in-frame only. The table shows 2 million to 2.5 million clones, with over 85% occurring only once. The CDR3 runs to 14 residues. Trimming pared 8 bases from V and 7 bases from J, leaving 17 bases between. Germline V lookup: CDR1 MGHRA, CDR2 YSYEKL. The sequenced material came from naive CD4+ T cells from PBMCs. Subset reported: CD45RA+ positively selected. This TCR was recovered from a man younger than 30 in good health. Some clones in this sample may be carry-over from other donors' samples. V and J are TRBV4-1 and TRBJ2-2; D is ambiguous. DNA for the CDR3: TGCGCCAGCGGAAGTTGGAGCGCGGACGGGGAGCTGTTTTTT. It translates to CASGSWSADGELFF.